These 32 T cell receptor beta chains originate from one sample sequenced in a study of blood T cell repertoires in COVID-19. Produced via immunoSEQ multiplex PCR; TCRdb's table is partial and in-frame only. The table records about 270,000 clones, around 93% of them present only once. Sequencing was performed on PBMCs or T cells enriched from blood (not recorded which). The receptors derive from a man in his forties or fifties who had been exposed to COVID-19.

The chain employs TRBV27 and TRBJ2-7, with a tentative D call TRBD2 (6 bases). With 5 bases removed from V and 4 bases from J, the gap between germline ends came to 12 bases. The CDR3 extends over 13 amino acids. The germline CDR1 and CDR2 sequences are MNHEY and SMNVEV (reference sequence). This CDR3 is CASSGGTSYEQYF. CDR3 bases: TGTGCCAGCAGTGGGGGGACCAGTTACGAGCAGTACTTC.

This clone was counted once. This sequence joins TRBV7-9 and TRBJ2-3; D gene uncertain. Germline CDR1 SEHNR, CDR2 FQNEAQ (reference sequence). The CDR3 contains 15 residues. Trimming removed 2 bases from V and 2 bases from J, with 11 bases in between. The CDR3 here is CASSLPAIATDTQYF. CDR3 bases: TGTGCCAGCAGCTTACCGGCGATAGCCACAGATACGCAGTATTTT.

The chain combines TRBV27 with TRBJ1-5, with D possibly matching TRBD1 (6 bases). CDR1 and CDR2 (germline): MNHEY, SMNVEV (reference sequence). The CDR3 contains 15 residues. The V and J ends lost 3 bases and 0 bases respectively, with 9 bases between them. CDR3 residues: CASSLQGFSNQPQHF. CDR3 in DNA: TGTGCCAGCAGTTTGCAGGGGTTTAGCAATCAGCCCCAGCATTTT.

The chain couples TRBV3-1 (or the pseudogene TRBV3-2) to TRBJ1-1; 8 bases are shared with TRBD1. V lost 6 bases and J lost 8; bases outside the gene matches: 11. CDR1 and CDR2 from the germline V gene are LGHDT and YNNKEL (reference sequence). The CDR3 spans 14 residues. CDR3 residues: CASSLDRERIEAFF. The CDR3 DNA sequence: TGTGCCAGCAGTCTGGACAGGGAGAGGATCGAAGCTTTCTTT.

The gene calls are TRBV28 and TRBJ1-5; TRBD1 agrees at 9 bases. CDR1 MDHEN and CDR2 SYDVKM come from the germline V gene. J was trimmed by 9 bases and V by 8 bases; bases with no gene match: 5. This CDR3 spans 12 amino acids. The CDR3 protein is CASGTGFRPQHF. In DNA, the CDR3 is TGTGCCAGCGGGACAGGGTTTCGGCCCCAGCATTTT.

A word on this clone: Distinct nucleotide sequences in the sample also encode this CDR3. The V gene is TRBV28, the J gene TRBJ1-5; D may be TRBD1 (6 bases). V was pared by 4 bases and J by 5 bases, with 6 bases between. CDR1 and CDR2 from the germline V gene are MDHEN and SYDVKM. The CDR3 runs 12 residues. For the CDR3, the DNA is TGTGCCAGCAGTTACAGGGATCAGCCCCAGCATTTT. Amino acid sequence: CASSYRDQPQHF.

The sample holds one count of this clone. The chain is built from TRBV27 and TRBJ2-3; 8 nucleotides agree with TRBD1. V lost 8 bases to trimming and J lost 13 bases; unmatched junction nucleotides: 11. There are 12 residues in the CDR3. CDR1 is MNHEY, CDR2 SMNVEV, per germline (reference sequence). This CDR3 is CASRQGAGDKYF. DNA of the CDR3: TGTGCCAGCCGCCAGGGGGCAGGCGATAAGTATTTT.

The J gene is TRBJ1-1, the V gene TRBV5-1; D may be TRBD1 (6 bases). CDR3 size: 14 residues. V was trimmed by 2 bases and J by 4 bases, leaving 12 bases between them. Germline CDR1 is SGHRS and CDR2 is YFSETQ. Here the CDR3 reads CASSFDQGSTEAFF. The DNA of the CDR3 is TGCGCCAGCAGCTTTGATCAGGGGAGCACTGAAGCTTTCTTT.

V usage is TRBV27 and J usage is TRBJ1-1, with a possible D match to TRBD1 (6 bases). The V and J ends lost 8 bases and 1 base respectively, with 14 bases between them. There are 14 residues in the CDR3. Germline V gene lookup returns CDR1 MNHEY and CDR2 SMNVEV (reference sequence). CDR3 coding DNA: TGTGCCAGCCAGACGGGACACCAGAACACTGAAGCTTTCTTT. This gives the protein CASQTGHQNTEAFF.

The CDR3 protein is CAWSASKPSTGVISYNEQFF. In nucleotides, the CDR3 is TGTGCCTGGAGTGCCAGTAAACCTTCGACAGGCGTAATCTCCTACAATGAGCAGTTCTTC. V gene TRBV30 combines with J gene TRBJ2-1; TRBD1 is a possible D gene (6 bases). The CDR3 loop spans 20 amino acids. Trimming pared 1 base from V and 0 bases from J, leaving 25 bases between. Germline V gene data show CDR1 as GTSNPN and CDR2 as SVGIG (reference sequence).

The rearrangement uses TRBV5-4 and TRBJ2-7; 11 positions match TRBD1. The germline V gene has CDR1 SGHNT and CDR2 YYREEE (reference sequence). The V and J ends lost 0 bases and 4 bases, in that order; junction bases with no gene match: 3. The CDR3 runs 15 residues. The CDR3 is CASSLGDRGVYEQYF. Here the CDR3 DNA reads TGTGCCAGCAGCTTGGGGGACAGGGGGGTTTACGAGCAGTACTTC.

The chain links TRBV18 to TRBJ1-5; D gene ambiguous. Germline CDR1 reads KGHSH; CDR2 reads LQKENI. CDR3 size: 14 residues. Between the trimmed V and J ends, which lost 2 bases and 4 bases, there was a span of 9 bases. CDR3 nucleotide sequence: TGTGCCAGCTCACCAGCAGGCTATAATCAGCCCCAGCATTTT. Protein product: CASSPAGYNQPQHF. Complete variable domain (other parts from reference TRBV18 and TRBJ1-5): NAGVMQNPRHLVRRRGQEARLRCSPMKGHSHVYWYRQLPEEGLKFMVYLQKENIIDESGMPKERFSAEFPKEGPSILRIQQVVRGDSAAYFCASSPAGYNQPQHFGDGTRLSIL.

The rearrangement uses TRBV27 and TRBJ1-6; D not certain. The CDR3 consists of 16 residues. Looked up from germline, CDR1 is MNHEY and CDR2 is SMNVEV (reference sequence). The germline V and J ends were trimmed by 6 bases and 10 bases, with 22 bases remaining between them. Here the CDR3 reads CASRPGGSGPGSPLHF. DNA for the CDR3: TGTGCCAGCAGACCCGGTGGCTCGGGTCCGGGGTCACCCCTCCACTTT.

J is TRBJ1-2 and V is TRBV4-1, with a weak D call TRBD1 (5 bases). CDR1 MGHRA and CDR2 YSYEKL come from the germline V gene. The V end was cut by 4 bases, the J end by 2 bases, with 11 bases between. The length of the CDR3 is 14 residues. The CDR3 here is CASSPRGGNYGYTF. The CDR3 coding sequence is TGCGCCAGCAGCCCCCGCGGGGGGAACTATGGCTACACCTTC.

This chain connects TRBV4-3 to TRBJ2-1; 7 bases line up with TRBD2. The J segment lost 4 bases and the V segment lost 0 bases, leaving 18 bases of the junction unmatched. There are 20 residues in the CDR3. Germline CDR1 and CDR2: LGHNA and YSLEER. CDR3 loop: CASSQEVQWTRQYGYNEQFF. The CDR3 bases are TGCGCCAGCAGCCAAGAAGTCCAGTGGACTAGGCAGTATGGGTACAATGAGCAGTTCTTC.

The chain employs TRBV19 and TRBJ2-1; 11 nucleotides align to TRBD2. The CDR3 has 17 amino acids. Germline V gene lookup returns CDR1 LNHDA and CDR2 SQIVND (reference sequence). J gave up 9 bases and V 0 bases, and 10 bases lay outside the gene matches. Here the CDR3 DNA reads TGTGCCAGTAGTATAGATCTCCCCTTAGCGGGAGGGGGTGAGCAGTTCTTC. Translation gives CASSIDLPLAGGGEQFF. The variable domain in full, completed from reference TRBV19 and TRBJ2-1, reads DGGITQSPKYLFRKEGQNVTLSCEQNLNHDAMYWYRQDPGQGLRLIYYSQIVNDFQKGDIAEGYSVSREKKESFPLTVTSAQKNPTAFYLCASSIDLPLAGGGEQFFGPGTRLTVL.

This rearrangement joins TRBV6-5 to TRBJ2-7; the D gene is possibly TRBD1 (6 bases). The CDR3 covers 15 residues. V was cut by 5 bases and J by 5 bases, with 19 bases left in between. Germline assignment: CDR1 MNHEY and CDR2 SVGAGI. CDR3 sequence reads: CASSPLTGGNNEQYF. For the CDR3, the DNA is TGTGCCAGCAGTCCCCTGACAGGAGGTAACAACGAGCAGTACTTC.

The V call is TRBV19, the J call TRBJ1-5; D gene ambiguous. Germline-derived CDR1 and CDR2 are LNHDA and SQIVND (reference sequence). The CDR3 length is 15 residues. Trimming took off 9 bases at V and 0 bases at J, with 15 bases between the two ends. The CDR3 DNA reads TGTGCCAGCATGATAGCGGGGTATAGCAATCAGCCCCAGCATTTT. It is translated as CASMIAGYSNQPQHF.

This rearrangement joins TRBV28 to TRBJ2-7; TRBD1 matches at 9 bases. With V trimmed by 5 bases and J by 5 bases, 10 bases remained unmatched. Germline V gene lookup returns CDR1 MDHEN and CDR2 SYDVKM. This CDR3 is built from 15 residues. The CDR3 loop is CASSTPGTGFNEQYF. The CDR3 coding sequence is TGTGCCAGCAGTACCCCCGGGACAGGGTTCAACGAGCAGTACTTC.

The chain employs TRBV3-1 (or the pseudogene TRBV3-2) and TRBJ2-6, with TRBD2 matching over 11 bases. Per the germline V gene, CDR1 is LGHDT and CDR2 is YNNKEL (reference sequence). The CDR3 has 19 residues. V gave up 3 bases and J gave up 2 bases; unmatched junction bases: 9. This CDR3 reads CASSHAGTSGKPGANVLTF. The CDR3 DNA is TGTGCCAGCAGCCATGCCGGGACTAGCGGAAAACCTGGGGCCAACGTCCTGACTTTC.

The chain has TRBV6-5 and TRBJ1-6; no clear D gene. The germline V gene encodes CDR1 MNHEY and CDR2 SVGAGI. Trimming took off 11 bases at V and 5 bases at J, with 13 bases between the two ends. The CDR3 runs 13 residues. The CDR3 region is CASGGQNNSPLHF. In nucleotides, the CDR3 is TGTGCCTCCGGCGGGCAGAATAATTCACCCCTCCACTTT.

V is TRBV28 and J is TRBJ1-1, with 7 nucleotides matching TRBD1. The germline V gene encodes CDR1 MDHEN and CDR2 SYDVKM. Trimming at V came to 6 bases and at J to 0 bases, leaving 10 bases not matched to a gene. This CDR3 spans 16 amino acids. CDR3 in amino acids: CASRIRGGTLNTEAFF. DNA of the CDR3: TGTGCCAGCAGAATAAGAGGGGGCACCCTGAACACTGAAGCTTTCTTT.

The rearrangement uses TRBV19 and TRBJ1-1, with a possible D match to TRBD1 (5 bases). CDR1 and CDR2 from the germline V gene are LNHDA and SQIVND (reference sequence). The V end lost 5 bases, the J end lost 1 base, and 14 bases lay between the germline ends. This CDR3 has 15 residues. The CDR3 DNA reads TGTGCCAGTAGTTATAGGGGCGGGGAGAACACTGAAGCTTTCTTT. It yields the protein CASSYRGGENTEAFF.

The chain links TRBV27 to TRBJ2-7; 8 nucleotides align to TRBD1. Per germline, CDR1 MNHEY and CDR2 SMNVEV (reference sequence). V trimming: 8 bases; J trimming: 4 bases; junction bases outside the gene matches: 10. The CDR3 has 14 amino acids. CDR3 protein: CASSAGQGSYEQYF. CDR3 nucleotides: TGTGCCAGCTCTGCCGGACAGGGATCTTACGAGCAGTACTTC.

CDR3 region: CASSRTSGRNYEQYF. The DNA for the CDR3 is TGTGCCAGCAGCCGAACTAGCGGGAGAAACTACGAGCAGTACTTC. The rearrangement joins TRBV11-2 to TRBJ2-7; TRBD2 matches 11 bases. The CDR3 has 15 residues. In germline, CDR1 is SGHAT, CDR2 FQNNGV. V was pared by 5 bases and J by 3 bases, with 6 bases of the junction left unmatched.

CDR3: CASSRGDSNQPQHF. The CDR3 DNA reads as TGTGCCAGTAGCCGGGGGGATAGCAATCAGCCCCAGCATTTT. This chain connects TRBV19 to TRBJ1-5, with D possibly TRBD1 on 5 matching bases. The CDR3 totals 14 residues. Germline values: CDR1 LNHDA, CDR2 SQIVND (reference sequence). Trimming cost V 6 bases and J 0 bases, with 9 bases left between them.

The rearrangement links TRBV4-3 to TRBJ1-1; possible D gene TRBD1, 5 bases. CDR1 is LGHNA, CDR2 YSLEER, per germline. V lost 0 bases, J lost 0 bases, and 20 bases lay in between. This CDR3 contains 19 residues. The CDR3 sequence: CASSQDRWAVGGLNTEAFF. CDR3 nucleotides: TGCGCCAGCAGCCAAGATCGTTGGGCCGTCGGGGGACTGAACACTGAAGCTTTCTTT.

V usage is TRBV7-9 and J usage is TRBJ1-4; D is unresolved. CDR1 is SEHNR, CDR2 FQNEAQ, per germline (reference sequence). V dropped 0 bases and J dropped 2 bases, with 16 bases sitting between them. The CDR3 runs 18 residues. CDR3 in DNA: TGTGCCAGCAGCTTAGCGGAAAATGCAGCGGCGACTAATGAAAAACTGTTTTTT. It translates to CASSLAENAAATNEKLFF.

The rearrangement uses TRBV4-1 and TRBJ2-2, with 9 bases aligning to TRBD2. The CDR3 sequence is 19 residues long. Germline-derived CDR1 and CDR2 are MGHRA and YSYEKL. V shed 5 bases and J 4 bases; nucleotides not matched to a gene: 17. The CDR3 loop reads CASSAQASGEFVGTGELFF. The CDR3 DNA sequence: TGCGCCAGCAGCGCCCAGGCTAGCGGGGAGTTTGTGGGCACCGGGGAGCTGTTTTTT.

The chain combines TRBV30 with TRBJ1-2; D is ambiguous. Germline assignment: CDR1 GTSNPN and CDR2 SVGIG (reference sequence). With 5 bases removed from V and 7 bases from J, the gap between germline ends came to 11 bases. CDR3 length: 11 residues. The CDR3 nucleotides read TGTGCCTGGGACGGGAGGACTGGCTACACCTTC. Protein: CAWDGRTGYTF.

The chain couples TRBV7-2 to TRBJ2-3; D is possibly TRBD2 (5 bases). The CDR3 has 18 residues. Germline CDR1 is SGHTA and CDR2 is FQGNSA. Trimming pared 6 bases from V and 2 bases from J, leaving 24 bases between. DNA for the CDR3: TGTGCCAGCAGGCTCAGGAGGACCCGGACTGGGCCCACAGATACGCAGTATTTT. Its protein product is CASRLRRTRTGPTDTQYF.

The chain has TRBV7-9 and TRBJ2-2; a possible D gene is TRBD1 (6 bases). With 6 bases removed from V and 3 bases from J, the gap between germline ends came to 8 bases. The CDR3 extends over 13 amino acids. The germline V gene has CDR1 SEHNR and CDR2 FQNEAQ (reference sequence). CDR3 amino acids: CASRRTDTGELFF. The CDR3, as DNA: TGTGCCAGCAGAAGGACAGACACCGGGGAGCTGTTTTTT.